A selection of T cell receptor beta chains follows, all from one sample in a study of blood T cell repertoires in COVID-19. Here immunoSEQ multiplex PCR was the method, and the copy in TCRdb shows in-frame clones only, minus some. This table holds about 200,000 clones, around four fifths found once. The sequenced material came from peripheral blood. These receptors were collected from a woman in her forties or fifties with acute or convalescent COVID-19. Both conserved end residues are part of each CDR3. D genes are given only for firm matches. Clone size, where shown, is once, few, many, or a class for clones that have expanded.

clone size	D gene	V gene	CDR3 length	J gene	CDR3 DNA	CDR3 protein
few	TRBD1	TRBV29-1	15	TRBJ2-2	TGCAGCGTTGGGACAGAGGGGGCGGGCACCGGGGAGCTGTTTTTT	CSVGTEGAGTGELFF
-	-	TRBV7-2	15	TRBJ2-5	TGTGCCAGCAGCCGGGGAGGTAGCGCACAAGAGACCCAGTACTTC	CASSRGGSAQETQYF
once	TRBD2	TRBV5-1	18	TRBJ2-3	TGCGCCAGCAGCTTGGTGGTGGCTAGCGGGACTTCAATCGATACGCAGTATTTT	CASSLVVASGTSIDTQYF
-	-	TRBV24-1	14	TRBJ2-2	TGTGCCACCAGTGACAGGTACGACACCGGGGAGCTGTTTTTT	CATSDRYDTGELFF
-	-	TRBV5-1	14	TRBJ2-3	TGCGCCAGCAGCAGCCAGGGCGAAGTGGATACGCAGTATTTT	CASSSQGEVDTQYF
-	-	TRBV28	14	TRBJ1-5	TGTGCCAGCAGTTTACAGTCCAGGGCACAGCCCCAGCATTTT	CASSLQSRAQPQHF
-	TRBD2	TRBV24-1	14	TRBJ2-7	TGTGCCACCAGTGAAAGCGGGAACCTCTACGAGCAGTACTTC	CATSESGNLYEQYF
-	TRBD2	TRBV11-2	16	TRBJ2-3	TGTGCCAGCAGCTTCGTCCCTAGCGGGAGCACAGATACGCAGTATTTT	CASSFVPSGSTDTQYF
-	TRBD2	TRBV9	15	TRBJ2-2	TGTGCCAGCAGTTCCGGGACTAGCTCCACCGGGGAGCTGTTTTTT	CASSSGTSSTGELFF
once	-	TRBV5-1	16	TRBJ2-2	TGCGCCAGCAGCTTGGGGAAGGGACTTCACACCGGGGAGCTGTTTTTT	CASSLGKGLHTGELFF
-	TRBD2	TRBV29-1	12	TRBJ2-1	TGCAGCGGGACTAGGGAGTACAATGAGCAGTTCTTC	CSGTREYNEQFF
-	TRBD2	TRBV5-1	16	TRBJ2-6	TGCGCCAGCATCTTAGCGGGAGTATTTGGGGCCAACGTCCTGACTTTC	CASILAGVFGANVLTF
-	-	TRBV7-2	15	TRBJ1-2	TGTGCCAGCAGCTTACGCGGGGGAAGCGTCTATGGCTACACCTTC	CASSLRGGSVYGYTF
-	TRBD1	TRBV5-6	16	TRBJ1-5	TGTGCCAGCAGCTTGGGGGAAGGGACAGGGAATCAGCCCCAGCATTTT	CASSLGEGTGNQPQHF
-	TRBD2	TRBV19	16	TRBJ2-3	TGTGCCAGTAGTCAGGCTAGCGGGATGAGCACAGATACGCAGTATTTT	CASSQASGMSTDTQYF
-	TRBD2	TRBV14	18	TRBJ2-4	TGTGCCAGCAGCCGAGGACTAGGAGGGAGTGCAGCCAAAAACATTCAGTACTTC	CASSRGLGGSAAKNIQYF
-	TRBD1	TRBV24-1	13	TRBJ1-1	TGTGCCACCAGTGATGTCGGGACAGATGAAGCTTTCTTT	CATSDVGTDEAFF
-	TRBD1	TRBV4-1	15	TRBJ2-7	TGCGCCAGCAGCTACGGGACAGGCGTTTCCTACGAGCAGTACTTC	CASSYGTGVSYEQYF
-	-	TRBV7-9	16	TRBJ2-1	TGTGCCAGCAGCTTATTGGGGCAGGGGGGTCACAATGAGCAGTTCTTC	CASSLLGQGGHNEQFF
-	-	TRBV20-1	11	TRBJ2-3	TGCAGTGCTGTAGCCCCCGATACGCAGTATTTT	CSAVAPDTQYF
-	TRBD2	TRBV27	16	TRBJ2-2	TGTGCCAGCAGTCCAGACTTACTAGCGGACACCGGGGAGCTGTTTTTT	CASSPDLLADTGELFF
-	-	TRBV6-5	15	TRBJ2-2	TGTGCCAGCAGCACCCGGGTCTCGAACACCGGGGAGCTGTTTTTT	CASSTRVSNTGELFF
-	-	TRBV27	16	TRBJ2-3	TGTGCCAGCAGTTTCGTTGTCGGTGGGGGCCCAGATACGCAGTATTTT	CASSFVVGGGPDTQYF
-	-	TRBV9	14	TRBJ2-1	TGTGCCAGCAGCGAGTGGTCTAAATACAATGAGCAGTTCTTC	CASSEWSKYNEQFF
-	-	TRBV6-5	14	TRBJ2-7	TGTGCCAGCATAGGTCCGGGACTTCGCTACGAGCAGTACTTC	CASIGPGLRYEQYF
few	-	TRBV10-3	14	TRBJ2-1	TGTGCCATCAGTGAGTCGAGGGAACGGAATGAGCAGTTCTTC	CAISESRERNEQFF
-	-	TRBV11-3	14	TRBJ2-1	TGTGCCAGCAGCTCCCGGGCCCAGGGGAATGAGCAGTTCTTC	CASSSRAQGNEQFF
-	-	TRBV28	14	TRBJ2-7	TGTGCCAGTACCTCACTAGGGGGGGCCTACGAGCAGTACTTC	CASTSLGGAYEQYF
-	TRBD2	TRBV4-1	16	TRBJ2-1	TGCGCCAGCAGCCAAGATACCTCGGGAGGGTTTGATGAGCAGTTCTTC	CASSQDTSGGFDEQFF
-	-	TRBV9	14	TRBJ2-1	TGTGCCAGCAGCGTAGCTCAAAGGGGCGATGAGCAGTTCTTC	CASSVAQRGDEQFF
-	TRBD2	TRBV10-3	14	TRBJ2-5	TGTGCCACCTTGGCTAGCGGGACTGGGGAGACCCAGTACTTC	CATLASGTGETQYF